This TCR beta chain was sequenced during a study of blood T cell repertoires in COVID-19. As for the study in general: COVID-19 samples, acute and convalescent, were from the United States, Italy and Spain. T cells, B-cell-depleted T cells, or PBMCs supplied cDNA or gDNA.

Patients at the Seattle site were enrolled during active infection and followed longitudinally. Germline CDR1 reads SEHNR; CDR2 reads FQNEAQ (reference sequence). This CDR3 comprises 12 residues. Authors' data handling: Nucleated cell counts were estimated from reference gene primer amplification. Repertoires were generated with immunoSEQ multiplex PCR, while TCRdb's copy carries only in-frame clones and drops some. The V and J calls and clone size were taken over from that table, and D and trimming were inferred from the DNA. In the table there are 250,000 to 300,000 clones, approximately 93% of which are singletons. Comment on this clone: One junction end does not reproduce the germline sequence, and a read error may be involved.

The gene calls are TRBV7-9 and TRBJ1-2; D is unclear. The specimen sequenced was peripheral blood. This sequence originates from a woman under 40 with COVID-19, enrolled during active disease. The CDR3 sequence: CASSPDSYRYTF. The CDR3 DNA is TGTGCCAGCAGCCCCGACTCCTATCGCTACACCTTC.